There are many counts of the clone carrying this T cell receptor beta chain. This CDR3 is built from 15 residues. The V gene lost 7 bases and the J gene lost 0 bases, with 10 bases spanning the gap. The data are from a study of patients and donors after allogeneic stem cell transplantation. In TCRdb, the RT-PCR reads were re-called with MiXCR into one record per CDR3 protein. Seen here are about 4,200 distinct CDR3 sequences, about a sixth observed once, and the top ten hold 76%. This TCR came from a human donor who was either an allogeneic HSCT recipient or a stem cell or donor lymphocyte infusion donor (not recorded which). It is not recorded whose cells these are; they may come from a transplant donor. The gene calls are TRBV12-3 or TRBV12-4 and TRBJ1-6; D unresolved. The specimen was blood, either unsorted or a sorted T cell fraction (not recorded which). This CDR3 is CASTVFSSYNSPLHF. The CDR3, as DNA: TGTGCCAGCACCGTGTTTAGCTCCTATAATTCACCCCTCCACTTT.